This T cell receptor (beta chain) was obtained from a study of T cell responses to AZD1222 COVID-19 vaccine. Concerning this clone itself: No antigen is known for it.

The CDR3 is made up of 14 amino acids. The V end lost 0 bases, the J end lost 9 bases, and 10 bases lay between the germline ends. Germline V gene data show CDR1 as SGDLS and CDR2 as YYNGEE. Study results and caveats: Among those given AZD1222, only six or seven were seropositive at baseline. A reported finding is that nearly half of spike-specific TCRs target unmutated variant regions. Spike was spanned by vaccine-associated CD4 TCRs, which were dominant at 160-218 and 743-854.

Sequencing used immunoSEQ multiplex PCR; TCRdb keeps in-frame clones, though not all of them. The sample lists roughly 150,000 clones; approximately 91% were seen once. It was second doses at about 4 or about 12 weeks that were pooled. This chain links TRBV9 with TRBJ1-6; D is possibly TRBD1 (5 bases). The TCR comes from an adult who received the AZD1222 COVID-19 vaccine. Sequences were derived from peripheral blood, sampled 28 days after the second AZD1222 dose. The CDR3 loop reads CASSVGGEASPLHF. CDR3 DNA: TGTGCCAGCAGCGTAGGGGGCGAAGCTTCACCCCTCCACTTT.